These T cell receptor beta chains were read from a single sample in a study of PD-1 blockade in classical Hodgkin lymphoma. TCRdb's copy holds only in-frame clones and misses some; the assay was immunoSEQ multiplex PCR. Among roughly 60,000 clones listed, 90% to 95% were seen once. Source: peripheral blood mononuclear cells (PBMCs), taken before the fourth cycle of nivolumab. The receptors were gathered from a human donor with classical Hodgkin lymphoma. Both conserved end residues are part of each CDR3. D genes are given only for firm matches. Expanded clones are given a class, and other clones once, few, many or no size at all.

>.|.|TRBV18|TRBJ1-5
CASSPPTDANQPQHF
TGTGCCAGCTCACCACCGACAGACGCTAATCAGCCCCAGCATTTT
>.|.|TRBV11-3|TRBJ2-1
CASSVDRAGEQFF
TGTGCCAGCAGCGTCGACAGGGCGGGAGAGCAGTTCTTC
>.|TRBD1|TRBV5-4|TRBJ1-2
CASSSDRGSGYTF
TGTGCCAGCAGCTCCGACAGGGGTAGCGGCTACACCTTC
>.|.|TRBV10-2|TRBJ2-5
CASSQGHRQETQYF
TGCGCCAGCAGCCAAGGACATCGCCAAGAGACCCAGTACTTC
>.|.|TRBV27|TRBJ1-1
CASSLLSLSSTEAFF
TGTGCCAGCAGTTTATTGTCACTATCCAGCACTGAAGCTTTCTTT
>.|TRBD2|TRBV5-1|TRBJ2-3
CASSPALAGGTDTQYF
TGCGCCAGCAGCCCCGCACTAGCGGGGGGGACAGATACGCAGTATTTT
>.|.|TRBV6-6|TRBJ2-1
CASSPQSPNEQFF
TGTGCCAGCAGTCCGCAGTCCCCGAATGAGCAGTTCTTC
>.|TRBD1|TRBV5-6|TRBJ1-2
CASRPGQLNYGYTF
TGTGCCAGCAGACCGGGACAGCTGAACTATGGCTACACCTTC
>.|TRBD1|TRBV11-1|TRBJ2-7
CASSPGQGIYEQYF
TGTGCCAGCAGCCCCGGACAGGGAATTTACGAGCAGTACTTC
>few|.|TRBV7-2|TRBJ2-7
CASSKVGESSYEQYF
TGTGCCAGCAGCAAAGTCGGGGAAAGCTCCTACGAGCAGTACTTC
>few|.|TRBV6-5|TRBJ2-3
CASSERSTDTQYF
TGTGCCAGCAGCGAGAGAAGCACAGATACGCAGTATTTT
>.|TRBD1|TRBV19|TRBJ1-2
CASSMDRGRLYGYTF
TGTGCCAGTAGTATGGACAGGGGCCGACTCTATGGCTACACCTTC
>.|.|TRBV28|TRBJ2-1
CASGTTGRYEQFF
TGTGCCAGCGGAACGACAGGGAGGTATGAGCAGTTCTTC
>.|.|TRBV5-6|TRBJ2-7
CASGRVSRDYEQYF
TGTGCCAGCGGTAGAGTGTCTCGGGACTACGAGCAGTACTTC
>.|TRBD1|TRBV5-1|TRBJ2-2
CASSLTGEVGELFF
TGCGCCAGCAGCCTGACAGGGGAGGTCGGGGAGCTGTTTTTT
>.|.|TRBV7-6|TRBJ2-3
CASSLEGWGRASYSDTQYF
TGTGCCAGCAGCTTAGAAGGGTGGGGGCGCGCCTCTTACTCGGATACGCAGTATTTT
>.|TRBD2|TRBV19|TRBJ2-1
CASSIVAGGVNEQFF
TGTGCCAGTAGTATAGTAGCGGGGGGGGTTAATGAGCAGTTCTTC
>.|TRBD1|TRBV28|TRBJ2-7
CASSTRDRGLTYEQYF
TGTGCCAGCAGTACCCGGGACAGGGGTCTTACCTACGAGCAGTACTTC
>.|TRBD1|TRBV28|TRBJ1-5
CASSSGGAGNQPQHF
TGTGCCAGCAGTTCAGGGGGCGCCGGCAATCAGCCCCAGCATTTT
>.|.|TRBV2|TRBJ1-1
CASSEKRRGEAFF
TGTGCCAGCAGTGAAAAAAGGAGGGGTGAAGCTTTCTTT
>.|TRBD2|TRBV7-8|TRBJ2-3
CASSLPGLAGVYTDTQYF
TGTGCCAGCAGCCTACCGGGACTAGCGGGGGTTTACACAGATACGCAGTATTTT
>once|TRBD1|TRBV18|TRBJ2-7
CASSTTGTVTEQYF
TGTGCCAGCTCAACCACCGGGACAGTGACCGAGCAGTACTTC
>.|.|TRBV7-2|TRBJ1-5
CASSLRGGQGPYQPQHF
TGTGCCAGCAGCCTTAGGGGGGGGCAGGGCCCGTATCAGCCCCAGCATTTT
>.|.|TRBV9|TRBJ2-7
CASSPQVGEQYF
TGTGCCAGCAGCCCTCAGGTCGGGGAGCAGTACTTC
>.|.|TRBV7-7|TRBJ2-5
CASSLGHQETQYF
TGTGCCAGCAGCTTAGGCCACCAAGAGACCCAGTACTTC
>.|.|TRBV7-9|TRBJ2-5
CASSLLGTSGGQETQYF
TGTGCCAGCAGCTTACTTGGCACGTCAGGGGGGCAAGAGACCCAGTACTTC
>.|.|TRBV11-2|TRBJ2-5
CASSLFKGPPEETQYF
TGTGCCAGCAGCTTATTCAAGGGGCCTCCCGAGGAGACCCAGTACTTC
>.|.|TRBV5-1|TRBJ2-1
CASSLGGQLRGNEQFF
TGCGCCAGCAGCTTGGGGGGGCAACTACGGGGCAATGAGCAGTTCTTC
>.|.|TRBV27|TRBJ2-1
CASMTYAYNEQFF
TGTGCCAGCATGACTTATGCATACAATGAGCAGTTCTTC
>.|TRBD1|TRBV4-1|TRBJ2-5
CASSQYRGPQETQYF
TGCGCCAGCAGCCAGTACAGGGGGCCGCAAGAGACCCAGTACTTC
>once|.|TRBV7-8|TRBJ1-1
CASSAGVRYTEAFF
TGTGCCAGCAGCGCCGGGGTTCGATACACTGAAGCTTTCTTT
>.|TRBD1|TRBV19|TRBJ1-2
CASSPDRDYGYTF
TGTGCCAGTAGTCCCGACAGGGACTATGGCTACACCTTC
>.|.|TRBV4-1|TRBJ1-5
CASSQVPNSNQPQHF
TGCGCCAGCAGCCAAGTTCCGAATAGCAATCAGCCCCAGCATTTT
>.|.|TRBV11-1|TRBJ2-7
CASGTPPYEQYF
TGTGCCAGCGGGACACCACCCTACGAGCAGTACTTC
>.|.|TRBV27|TRBJ1-2
CASSQRPTVDYGYTF
TGTGCCAGCAGTCAGCGACCTACAGTTGACTATGGCTACACCTTC
>.|TRBD1|TRBV2|TRBJ2-7
CAGNRDRGYEQYF
TGTGCCGGAAACCGGGACAGGGGCTACGAGCAGTACTTC
>.|TRBD1|TRBV10-3|TRBJ2-2
CAISPRIGQGENTGELFF
TGTGCCATCAGTCCCCGCATCGGACAGGGTGAGAACACCGGGGAGCTGTTTTTT
>.|.|TRBV19|TRBJ1-2
CASKSAGVYGYTF
TGTGCCAGTAAATCCGCGGGGGTCTATGGCTACACCTTC
>.|.|TRBV28|TRBJ2-5
CASSLETQYF
TGTGCCAGCAGTTTAGAGACCCAGTACTTC
>.|.|TRBV2|TRBJ2-5
CASLLNTGETQYF
TGTGCCAGCCTGCTAAACACGGGAGAGACCCAGTACTTC
>.|TRBD1|TRBV27|TRBJ1-1
CASSPGTGMNTEAFF
TGTGCCAGCTCACCCGGGACAGGGATGAACACTGAAGCTTTCTTT
>.|TRBD2|TRBV6-1|TRBJ2-1
CASIYRLATYNEQFF
TGTGCCAGCATCTATCGACTAGCTACCTACAATGAGCAGTTCTTC
>.|.|TRBV18|TRBJ2-7
CASSPESSYEQYF
TGTGCCAGCTCACCTGAAAGCTCCTACGAGCAGTACTTC
>.|.|TRBV30|TRBJ2-2
CALVRREINTGELFF
TGTGCCCTGGTAAGGAGAGAAATCAACACCGGGGAGCTGTTTTTT
>once|.|TRBV6-1|TRBJ2-2
CASIGPELYTGELFF
TGTGCCAGCATAGGACCAGAGTTGTACACCGGGGAGCTGTTTTTT
>.|.|TRBV11-2|TRBJ2-7
CASSLLGPAHYEQYF
TGTGCCAGCAGCTTATTGGGCCCGGCACACTACGAGCAGTACTTC
>.|.|TRBV6-5|TRBJ1-5
CASSTTENQPQHF
TGTGCCAGCAGTACGACGGAGAATCAGCCCCAGCATTTT
>.|.|TRBV5-4|TRBJ2-2
CASSPQGSGELFF
TGTGCCAGCAGCCCACAGGGATCCGGGGAGCTGTTTTTT
>.|.|TRBV27|TRBJ2-5
CASSPLDYQETQYF
TGTGCCAGCAGTCCGTTGGACTACCAAGAGACCCAGTACTTC
>.|TRBD1|TRBV15|TRBJ1-2
CATSREGTGHYGYTF
TGTGCCACCAGCAGAGAGGGGACAGGGCACTATGGCTACACCTTC
>.|.|TRBV7-9|TRBJ2-7
CASSPQLDLYEQYF
TGTGCCAGCAGCCCTCAACTAGACCTGTACGAGCAGTACTTC
>few|TRBD1|TRBV28|TRBJ1-3
CASSLTGGSGNTIYF
TGTGCCAGCAGCCTTACAGGGGGCTCTGGAAACACCATATATTTT
>.|.|TRBV6-5|TRBJ2-1
CASSYSGLGEQFF
TGTGCCAGCAGTTACTCCGGGTTAGGTGAGCAGTTCTTC
>.|.|TRBV10-3|TRBJ1-2
CAISESVGQIRGYTF
TGTGCCATCAGTGAGTCAGTTGGTCAGATTAGGGGCTACACCTTC
>once|TRBD2|TRBV7-2|TRBJ2-1
CASSFTAGGIQFF
TGTGCCAGCAGCTTCACAGCGGGGGGGATTCAGTTCTTC
>.|TRBD2|TRBV5-1|TRBJ2-5
CASSWGLAGETQYF
TGCGCCAGCAGCTGGGGACTAGCGGGAGAGACCCAGTACTTC
>.|TRBD1|TRBV2|TRBJ1-5
CASSQTGPQPQHF
TGTGCCAGCAGCCAGACAGGGCCTCAGCCCCAGCATTTT
>.|TRBD1|TRBV4-1|TRBJ2-2
CASSQEDRVGGELFF
TGCGCCAGCAGCCAAGAGGACAGGGTGGGCGGGGAGCTGTTTTTT
>.|.|TRBV7-2|TRBJ2-3
CASSLYTDTQYF
TGTGCCAGCAGCTTATATACAGATACGCAGTATTTT
>.|TRBD2|TRBV14|TRBJ2-1
CASSREGWAGLLNEQFF
TGTGCCAGCAGCCGGGAGGGCTGGGCGGGGCTACTCAATGAGCAGTTCTTC